This T cell receptor (beta chain) originates from a study of T cell repertoires in cytomegalovirus infection. TCRdb analysed the reads with MiXCR anew, one entry per CDR3 protein. The table records roughly 100,000 distinct CDR3 sequences, about 15% of them present only once. Only a few counts were recorded for this clonotype. V lost 4 bases and J 11 bases, leaving 20 bases between the germline ends. In germline, CDR1 is LNHDA, CDR2 SQIVND (reference sequence). The CDR3 runs 14 residues. V gene TRBV19 combines with J gene TRBJ1-1; perhaps TRBD1 as D (5 bases). What was sequenced was PBMCs. The receptor was derived from a human donor in good health (CMV status not recorded). Some clones in this sample may be carry-over from other donors' samples. The CDR3 spells CASSTVGSPGTAFF. The CDR3 DNA sequence: TGTGCCAGTAGTACTGTAGGTTCCCCAGGGACGGCTTTCTTT.